This T cell receptor beta chain was sequenced in a study of CD8+ T cells in alopecia areata. The overall study: Oral tofacitinib (5 to 10 mg twice daily) was administered to treated patients.

With 0 bases removed from V and 6 bases from J, the gap between germline ends came to 8 bases. Germline values: CDR1 LGHNA, CDR2 YSLEER. CDR3 length equals 13 residues. Isolated RNA was reverse transcribed into cDNA used as the sequencing template. Produced via immunoSEQ multiplex PCR; TCRdb's table is partial and in-frame only. The sample lists under 150,000 clones, less than 60% occurring once. Noted treatment: oral pan-JAK inhibitor, 5-10 mg twice daily. V gene TRBV4-3 combines with J gene TRBJ1-1; no reliable D call. This sample comprised CD4+ T cells sorted from blood, obtained at week 24, from a patient treated with tofacitinib. The sequence derives from a human donor with alopecia areata. The CDR3 loop is CASSQDRVAEAFF. The DNA of the CDR3 is TGCGCCAGCAGCCAAGATAGGGTGGCTGAAGCTTTCTTT.